Included here is one T cell receptor (beta chain) sequence, with context. This entry belongs to a study of OX40 agonist ivuxolimab in advanced cancers. Produced via immunoSEQ multiplex PCR; TCRdb's table is partial and in-frame only. The repertoire has 65,000 to 85,000 clones, 85% of them found once; the top ten carry roughly 3%. This clonotype originated in an adult with an advanced solid tumor such as melanoma, head and neck, liver or kidney cancer. The input for sequencing was CD4+ or CD8+ T cells sorted from blood, taken in a trial of the OX40 agonist ivuxolimab.

The CDR3 is CASSLETERLLHF. The CDR3 region has the DNA TGTGCCAGCAGCTTGGAGACAGAGAGACTCCTCCACTTT. The genes are TRBV5-4 and TRBJ1-6, with D possibly matching TRBD1 (5 bases). Germline V gene lookup returns CDR1 SGHNT and CDR2 YYREEE (reference sequence). Trimming stripped 0 bases from V and 15 bases from J, with 13 bases between. The length of the CDR3 is 13 residues.